The clone carrying this T cell receptor beta chain was seen at least ten times. Its specificity is not known. Both blood RNA, taken from unsorted whole blood, and germline DNA were extracted. The CDR3 is 15 residues long. V was clipped by 5 bases and J by 4 bases, with 15 bases between them. The germline V gene has CDR1 SGHAT and CDR2 FQDESV (reference sequence). This specimen belongs to a study of tumor-infiltrating lymphocytes in primary liver carcinoma. General study points: Owing to bulk unsorted samples, no comparison was made between CD4+ and CD8+ repertoires.

Total RNA amounting to roughly 480 ng was the source from which TCR beta cDNA was made with a constant-region primer. Investigators got TCR beta libraries out of three nested multiplex PCR rounds, done with slightly modified ARM-PCR. Amplification in the first two PCR rounds was performed using TRBV1-TRBV30 forward primers and a C-beta reverse primer for approximately 10 cycles each. One entry per CDR3 protein results from TCRdb running MiXCR on the multiplex PCR reads. This sample has some 190,000 distinct CDR3 sequences; over 45% occur once, and the top ten carry about 72%. Sequencing was done on a sample of peripheral blood. The TCR was taken from a man aged 35 to 55 with primary liver carcinoma and hepatitis B virus infection. The V gene is TRBV11-1, the J gene TRBJ2-1; tentative D call: TRBD1 (7 bases). CDR3 sequence reads: CASSPYRGLYNEQFF. CDR3 bases: TGTGCCAGCAGCCCCTACAGGGGACTTTACAATGAGCAGTTCTTC.